This paragraph covers one T cell receptor beta chain sequence. This sample stems from a study of blood T cell repertoires in COVID-19. Study in general: The United States, Italy and Spain were the sources of the acute and convalescent COVID-19 samples.

Original analysis: Nucleated cell counts were estimated from reference gene primer amplification. This table comes from immunoSEQ multiplex PCR, and its TCRdb copy is limited to in-frame clones, with some not included. The V and J calls and clone size come from that table; D and trimming were worked out from the DNA. The sample holds 130,000 to 150,000 clones, over 70% seen once. Germline CDR1 reads KGHSH; CDR2 reads LQKENI. The CDR3 covers 12 residues. V lost 3 bases, J lost 10 bases, and 9 bases lay in between. The sample consisted of peripheral blood. The receptor was derived from a woman aged 45-60 years with acute or convalescent COVID-19. The V and J genes are TRBV18 and TRBJ1-4; D remains ambiguous. As DNA, the CDR3 is TGTGCCAGCTCACCCCGGGAGGCAAAACTGTTTTTT. Protein product: CASSPREAKLFF.